The 22 T cell receptor beta chains below were found in one sample sequenced in a study of CD8+CD57+ T cells in acquired aplastic anemia. The study profiled TCR beta VDJ and CDR3 using genomic DNA as template. TCRdb reprocessed the reads with MiXCR, giving one entry per CDR3 protein. Altogether about 270,000 distinct CDR3 sequences are present, approximately 57% being singletons, with the ten largest covering 8%. Sequencing used sorted CD4+, CD8+, or CD8+CD57+ T cells (not recorded which) from PBMCs. Receptors were obtained from a human donor with severe aplastic anemia or a healthy control (not recorded which).

This clonotype was observed many times. The V call is TRBV29-1, the J call TRBJ1-1; a weak D match, TRBD1 (6 bases). The CDR3 covers 12 residues. With 5 bases removed from V and 3 bases from J, the gap between germline ends came to 10 bases. The germline V gene encodes CDR1 SQVTM and CDR2 ANQGSEA. The DNA of the CDR3 is TGCAGCGTTCTGGACAGCCACACTGAAGCTTTCTTT. Protein: CSVLDSHTEAFF.

V is TRBV12-3 or TRBV12-4 and J is TRBJ2-5; D might be TRBD1 or TRBD2, each matching 5 bases. The DNA end is more similar to TRBJ2-7, so the J call may be wrong. The CDR3 consists of 14 residues. CDR3 nucleotide sequence: TGTGCCAGCAGGCCCCGGGACCCCCTCTACGAGCAGTACTTC. Translated: CASRPRDPLYEQYF.

This clonotype was found many times. The chain carries TRBV7-9 and TRBJ2-3; D remains unclear. This CDR3 spans 13 amino acids. Looked up from germline, CDR1 is SEHNR and CDR2 is FQNEAQ (reference sequence). The V end was cut by 1 base, the J end by 1 base, with 3 bases between. The CDR3 DNA follows: TGTGCCAGCAGCTTAGGTGGCACAGATACGCAGTATTTT. Protein product: CASSLGGTDTQYF.

V is TRBV7-2 and J is TRBJ2-7, with D tentatively TRBD2 (6 bases). Germline V gene sequence: CDR1 SGHTA, CDR2 FQGNSA. The ends were cut back, 4 bases at V and 11 bases at J, with 12 bases in the middle. The CDR3 totals 11 residues. CDR3: CASSWGGTEYF. Written as DNA, the CDR3 is TGTGCCAGCAGCTGGGGAGGTACGGAGTACTTC.

The chain combines TRBV5-6 with TRBJ2-7; no clear D. CDR1 is SGHDT and CDR2 is YYEEEE in the germline V gene. The CDR3 totals 15 residues. V shed 0 bases and J shed 1 base, with 11 bases lying between them. DNA of the CDR3: TGTGCCAGCAGCTTGGATCTTGGCGGTTCCTACGAGCAGTACTTC. Translation gives CASSLDLGGSYEQYF.

This clonotype was seen ten or more times. The V call is TRBV10-3, the J call TRBJ1-5, with D unresolved. CDR1 and CDR2 (germline): ENHRY, SYGVKD. The CDR3 sequence is 13 residues long. The V end was cut by 3 bases, the J end by 7 bases, with 10 bases between. This CDR3 is CAISDREEQPQHF. The CDR3 nucleotides read TGTGCCATCAGTGATAGGGAAGAACAGCCCCAGCATTTT.

The gene calls are TRBV4-3 and TRBJ1-1; D call uncertain. V lost 0 bases and J lost 1, with 9 bases in between. Germline loops: CDR1 LGHNA, CDR2 YSLEER. The CDR3 loop spans 15 amino acids. DNA for the CDR3: TGCGCCAGCAGCCAAGATCCCTCCGGGAACACTGAAGCTTTCTTT. This gives the protein CASSQDPSGNTEAFF.

This clonotype is a singleton in its sample. The chain has TRBV10-3 and TRBJ1-1; TRBD1 aligns across 7 bases. V lost 10 bases to trimming and J lost 0 bases; unmatched junction nucleotides: 11. The germline V gene encodes CDR1 ENHRY and CDR2 SYGVKD. The CDR3 spans 15 residues. The CDR3 protein is CATRQGHSMNTEAFF. For the CDR3, the DNA is TGTGCCACCAGACAGGGACATAGCATGAACACTGAAGCTTTCTTT.

This clonotype was observed many times. The genes are TRBV20-1 and TRBJ2-2; 13 bases map to TRBD2. Germline-derived CDR1 and CDR2 are DFQATT and SNEGSKA (reference sequence). This CDR3 has 18 residues. V lost 0 bases to trimming and J lost 3 bases; unmatched junction nucleotides: 7. This chain's CDR3 is CSARDSTSGGYDTGELFF. CDR3 bases: TGCAGTGCTAGAGATTCGACTAGCGGGGGGTATGACACCGGGGAGCTGTTTTTT.

The sample holds many counts of this clonotype. The V gene is TRBV5-5, the J gene TRBJ1-4, with TRBD1 matching over 9 bases. Germline V gives CDR1 SGHKS, CDR2 YYEKEE (reference sequence). The junction had 11 bases not matched to a gene; V was cut back by 4 bases and J by 7 bases. This CDR3 has 16 residues. As DNA, the CDR3 is TGTGCCAGCAGCCCGGACAGGGGCTGGGGATCTGAAAAACTGTTTTTT. Amino acid sequence: CASSPDRGWGSEKLFF.

About this clonotype itself: No conserved phenylalanine or tryptophan is present at the end of the CDR3, so a read error is the likely explanation. The DNA is omitted, as the CDR3 cannot be located on it reliably, and the CDR3 follows TCRdb's listing. The rearrangement links TRBV19 to TRBJ1-4; the table's D call, TRBD1, has no DNA check behind it. The germline V gene encodes CDR1 LNHDA and CDR2 SQIVND (reference sequence). The CDR3 comprises 14 residues, both ends counted. The CDR3 sequence: CATAAGTGNEKLFL.

This clonotype was counted ten times or more. CDR3 residues: CASGRDGQGYETQYF. In DNA, the CDR3 is TGCGCCAGCGGCCGTGATGGACAGGGGTATGAGACCCAGTACTTC. The chain recombines TRBV5-1 with TRBJ2-5; 9 bases match TRBD1. There are 15 residues in the CDR3. The germline V gene has CDR1 SGHRS and CDR2 YFSETQ. Trimming took 7 bases from V and 5 from J; bases not matched to a gene: 12. The full variable domain, with the rest looked up from reference TRBV5-1 and TRBJ2-5, is KAGVTQTPRYLIKTRGQQVTLSCSPISGHRSVSWYQQTPGQGLQFLFEYFSETQRNKGNFPGRFSGRQFSNSRSEMNVSTLELGDSALYLCASGRDGQGYETQYFGPGTRLLVL.

The chain links TRBV7-6 to TRBJ1-1, with D unclear. Germline-derived CDR1 and CDR2 are SGHVS and FNYEAQ. The CDR3 covers 13 residues. The V and J ends lost 4 bases and 4 bases respectively, with 10 bases between them. Here the CDR3 reads CASSWMVSTEAFF. As DNA, the CDR3 is TGTGCCAGCAGCTGGATGGTAAGCACTGAAGCTTTCTTT. Filled out from reference TRBV7-6 and TRBJ1-1, the complete variable domain reads GAGVSQSPRYKVTKRGQDVALRCDPISGHVSLYWYRQALGQGPEFLTYFNYEAQQDKSGLPNDRFSAERPEGSISTLTIQRTEQRDSAMYRCASSWMVSTEAFFGQGTRLTVV.

This clonotype was picked up many times. The chain combines TRBV7-6 with TRBJ2-7, with D possibly TRBD2 on 5 matching bases. The germline V gene has CDR1 SGHVS and CDR2 FNYEAQ. The CDR3 loop spans 14 amino acids. Between the trimmed V and J ends, which lost 8 bases and 5 bases, there was a span of 19 bases. This CDR3 reads CASGNGVLSDEQYF. The CDR3 DNA follows: TGTGCCAGCGGCAACGGGGTACTCTCGGACGAGCAGTACTTC.

This rearrangement joins TRBV15 to TRBJ2-5; weak D call: TRBD2 (7 bases). The length of the CDR3 is 18 residues. From germline, CDR1 is LNHNV and CDR2 YYDKDF (reference sequence). The V end lost 4 bases, the J end lost 0 bases, and 21 bases lay between the germline ends. CDR3 in amino acids: CATSMGLGGPLYQETQYF. CDR3 bases: TGTGCCACCAGCATGGGGCTGGGGGGGCCTCTATACCAAGAGACCCAGTACTTC.

The rearrangement joins TRBV10-3 to TRBJ2-4; perhaps TRBD1 as D (6 bases). Germline CDR1 reads ENHRY; CDR2 reads SYGVKD. V lost 10 bases to trimming and J lost 9 bases, with 13 bases between them. The CDR3 sequence is 11 residues long. In nucleotides, the CDR3 is TGTGCCACCTCAATAGGGGGCATTCAGTACTTC. Residues: CATSIGGIQYF.

The chain links TRBV18 to TRBJ2-1; 8 bases are a match to TRBD2. The CDR3 is 13 residues long. Germline V gene data show CDR1 as KGHSH and CDR2 as LQKENI. J lost 8 bases, V lost 5 bases, and 5 bases had no gene match. The CDR3 here is CASSERGKDEQFF. CDR3 coding DNA: TGTGCCAGCTCAGAGCGGGGGAAGGATGAGCAGTTCTTC.

This clonotype was picked up one time. V gene TRBV7-8 combines with J gene TRBJ2-7; unclear D gene. Trimming removed 5 bases at V and 2 bases at J, with 13 bases between. Germline-derived CDR1 and CDR2 are SGHVS and FQNEAQ. This CDR3 is 14 amino acids long. Written as DNA, the CDR3 is TGTGCCAGCAGCAAAAACCGCGGAGCCTACGAGCAGTACTTC. It specifies CASSKNRGAYEQYF.

The V gene is TRBV29-1, the J gene TRBJ2-7; 9 bases are a match to TRBD2. V lost 6 bases and J lost 6; bases outside the gene matches: 9. Germline CDR1 SQVTM, CDR2 ANQGSEA. The length of the CDR3 is 13 residues. CDR3 residues: CSVTGLAISEQYF. The CDR3 coding sequence is TGCAGCGTGACCGGACTAGCGATCTCCGAGCAGTACTTC.

The genes are TRBV2 and TRBJ2-7; 10 nucleotides match TRBD2. Germline-derived CDR1 and CDR2 are SNHLY and FYNNEI. CDR3 length equals 14 residues. The trim removed 6 bases at V and 2 bases at J, leaving 4 bases unmatched. The CDR3 region has the DNA TGTGCCAGCAGGATAGCGGGAGGTACCTACGAGCAGTACTTC. It codes for CASRIAGGTYEQYF.

In its sample, this clonotype was seen many times. The genes are TRBV11-3 and TRBJ2-3, with D unresolved. The CDR3 loop spans 14 amino acids. V dropped 0 bases and J dropped 2 bases, with 6 bases sitting between them. Germline CDR1 reads SGHNT; CDR2 reads YENEEA. The CDR3 is CASSLDQYTDTQYF. DNA for the CDR3: TGTGCCAGCAGCTTAGATCAGTACACAGATACGCAGTATTTT.

A few counts support this clonotype. The chain links TRBV7-2 to TRBJ2-2; no definite D call. This CDR3 is built from 14 residues. The germline V gene has CDR1 SGHTA and CDR2 FQGNSA. V was trimmed by 4 bases and J by 6 bases, leaving 12 bases between them. In DNA form, the CDR3 reads TGTGCCAGCAGCTCACTACCTGGGGCCGGGGAGCTGTTTTTT. It yields the protein CASSSLPGAGELFF.